This T cell receptor (beta chain) was observed in a study of cytomegalovirus exposure and HLA in healthy donors. Study-wide points: Cytomegalovirus status was reportedly diagnosed by the classifier with high specificity and sensitivity.

With regard to this clone: Its antigen is undetermined.

Between the trimmed V and J ends, which lost 2 bases and 2 bases, there was a span of 12 bases. Per the germline V gene, CDR1 is SGHVS and CDR2 is FQNEAQ. The CDR3 covers 15 residues. The table came from immunoSEQ multiplex PCR; TCRdb's copy has only in-frame clones and leaves some out. This sample has 300,000 to 350,000 clones, with 70% to 90% found just once. Sequencing was done on a sample of PBMCs. The TCR originated in a man aged 30 to 39 in good health and CMV-seronegative. The chain uses TRBV7-8 and TRBJ1-2, with D tentatively TRBD1 (6 bases). The DNA of the CDR3 is TGTGCCAGCAGCTTATTCACGGGGACAAACTATGGCTACACCTTC. This encodes CASSLFTGTNYGYTF.